The 15 T cell receptor beta chains reported below all come from one sample, sequenced in a study of cytomegalovirus exposure and HLA in healthy donors. The PCR had 60 Vbeta and 13 Jbeta primers. This table comes from immunoSEQ multiplex PCR, and its TCRdb copy is limited to in-frame clones, with some not included. Among about 70,000 clones listed, about 70% were seen once. The specimen was PBMCs. The receptors come from a woman aged 25-40 years in good health and CMV-seronegative.

The rearrangement joins TRBV25-1 to TRBJ1-6, with a possible D match to TRBD1 (6 bases). V was clipped by 2 bases and J by 9 bases, with 14 bases between them. Per the germline V gene, CDR1 is MGHDK and CDR2 is SYGVNS. This CDR3 region has 15 residues. The DNA for the CDR3 is TGTGCCAGCAGTGAAGGGAGGGTAGGGGGTTCACCCCTCCACTTT. Protein product: CASSEGRVGGSPLHF.

The chain uses TRBV13 and TRBJ2-1; possible D gene TRBD2, 5 bases. Looked up from germline, CDR1 is PRHDT and CDR2 is FYEKMQ (reference sequence). This CDR3 has 14 residues. V gave up 5 bases and J gave up 3 bases, with 11 bases separating them. CDR3 sequence (DNA): TGTGCCAGCAGCCTCGCCGGACTCTACAATGAGCAGTTCTTC. Protein product: CASSLAGLYNEQFF.

The chain is built from TRBV7-9 and TRBJ1-1, with D possibly matching TRBD1 (5 bases). V was cut by 5 bases and J by 0 bases, with 13 bases left in between. CDR1 SEHNR and CDR2 FQNEAQ come from the germline V gene (reference sequence). The CDR3 length is 15 residues. CDR3 sequence reads: CASSPGQDMNTEAFF. CDR3 coding DNA: TGTGCCAGCAGCCCCGGACAAGACATGAACACTGAAGCTTTCTTT.

CDR3 nucleotide sequence: TGTGCCAGCAGCCGGGAGCGGGGGGACCAAGAGACCCAGTACTTC. Translating gives CASSRERGDQETQYF. V usage is TRBV9 and J usage is TRBJ2-5, with 9 bases lining up with TRBD2. V was clipped by 4 bases and J by 0 bases; unmatched bases: 4. The CDR3 is 15 amino acids. CDR1 SGDLS and CDR2 YYNGEE come from the germline V gene.

As DNA, the CDR3 is TGCGCCAGCAGCCAAGATCTAGCCCCCCCCTCCTACAATGAGCAGTTCTTC. Its translation is CASSQDLAPPSYNEQFF. The V and J genes are TRBV4-1 and TRBJ2-1, with a tentative D call TRBD2 (5 bases). CDR3 size: 17 residues. Germline assignment: CDR1 MGHRA and CDR2 YSYEKL. V gave up 0 bases and J gave up 0 bases, with 12 bases separating them.

The rearrangement links TRBV2 to TRBJ1-5; 9 bases match TRBD1. J gave up 5 bases and V 6 bases, and 5 bases lay outside the gene matches. This CDR3 is built from 14 residues. In germline, CDR1 is SNHLY, CDR2 FYNNEI. In DNA, the CDR3 is TGTGCCAGCAGCGAGGGGACAGGGTATCAGCCCCAGCATTTT. This gives the protein CASSEGTGYQPQHF.

This clone has a handful of counts. This chain connects TRBV28 to TRBJ1-3; no clear D. Germline V CDR1 and CDR2: MDHEN, SYDVKM. V was cut by 3 bases and J by 0 bases, with 6 bases left in between. This CDR3 is built from 14 residues. CDR3 residues: CASSFQFSGNTIYF. The CDR3 coding sequence is TGTGCCAGCAGTTTTCAGTTCTCTGGAAACACCATATATTTT. Drawing the rest from reference TRBV28 and TRBJ1-3, the complete variable domain is DVKVTQSSRYLVKRTGEKVFLECVQDMDHENMFWYRQDPGLGLRLIYFSYDVKMKEKGDIPEGYSVSREKKERFSLILESASTNQTSMYLCASSFQFSGNTIYFGEGSWLTVV.

The gene calls are TRBV7-2 and TRBJ1-5; 7 bases fit TRBD1. CDR3 length: 15 amino acids. Germline V CDR1 and CDR2: SGHTA, FQGNSA. With V trimmed by 6 bases and J by 2 bases, 7 bases remained unmatched. Written as DNA, the CDR3 is TGTGCCAGCAGTCCTCGGACAGGCCGCAATCAGCCCCAGCATTTT. It specifies CASSPRTGRNQPQHF.

The rearrangement links TRBV15 to TRBJ2-3, with TRBD2 as a possible D gene (5 bases). CDR3 size: 15 residues. Germline loops: CDR1 LNHNV, CDR2 YYDKDF (reference sequence). Trimming left V 5 bases short and J 0 bases short, with 12 bases between. DNA of the CDR3: TGTGCCACCAGCCGGCGAGGCGGGAGCACAGATACGCAGTATTTT. Translating gives CATSRRGGSTDTQYF.

This chain uses TRBV4-2 with TRBJ2-3, with TRBD2 as a possible D gene (6 bases). This CDR3 contains 15 residues. Germline lookup yields CDR1 LGHNA and CDR2 YNFKEQ. V was trimmed by 1 base and J by 3 bases, leaving 11 bases between them. The CDR3 sequence: CASSQVWGETDTQYF. CDR3 DNA: TGTGCCAGCAGCCAAGTGTGGGGGGAGACAGATACGCAGTATTTT.

The rearrangement links TRBV10-3 to TRBJ1-2; 8 positions agree with TRBD1. This CDR3 has 16 amino acids. From germline, CDR1 is ENHRY and CDR2 SYGVKD. V shed 2 bases and J 1 base; nucleotides not matched to a gene: 6. Written as DNA, the CDR3 is TGTGCCATCAGTGAGGGGCAGGGGGCGATTAACTATGGCTACACCTTC. Its protein is CAISEGQGAINYGYTF.

The chain is built from TRBV7-3 and TRBJ1-1; D is perhaps TRBD1 (5 bases). The V gene lost 0 bases and the J gene lost 1 base, with 12 bases spanning the gap. Looked up from germline, CDR1 is SGHTA and CDR2 is FQGTGA. This CDR3 has 16 amino acids. CDR3 nucleotide sequence: TGTGCCAGCAGCTTAACAAGTCGACAGCCGAACACTGAAGCTTTCTTT. Translating it yields CASSLTSRQPNTEAFF.

The chain links TRBV30 to TRBJ2-5; D gene unclear. This CDR3 is built from 12 residues. Germline V gene sequence: CDR1 GTSNPN, CDR2 SVGIG (reference sequence). Trimming removed 2 bases from V and 4 bases from J, with 8 bases in between. The CDR3 sequence is CAWSLPPETQYF. The CDR3 coding sequence is TGTGCCTGGAGTCTCCCCCCAGAGACCCAGTACTTC.

CDR3 amino acids: CASSETPGGIDYGYTF. CDR3 bases: TGTGCCAGCTCAGAGACTCCGGGTGGTATAGACTATGGCTACACCTTC. J is TRBJ1-2 and V is TRBV18; D call uncertain. Trimming shortened V by 5 bases and J by 3 bases, and 19 bases separated the two germline ends. Germline V lookup: CDR1 KGHSH, CDR2 LQKENI. The CDR3 runs to 16 residues.

V and J are TRBV7-6 and TRBJ2-1; 12 nucleotides line up with TRBD2. CDR3 length: 17 amino acids. Trimming at V came to 0 bases and at J to 4 bases, leaving 4 bases not matched to a gene. Germline V gene lookup returns CDR1 SGHVS and CDR2 FNYEAQ. The CDR3 here is CASSLARLAGGYNEQFF. Here the CDR3 DNA reads TGTGCCAGCAGCTTAGCGCGCCTAGCGGGGGGGTACAATGAGCAGTTCTTC. The whole variable domain, remainder taken from reference TRBV7-6 and TRBJ2-1, is GAGVSQSPRYKVTKRGQDVALRCDPISGHVSLYWYRQALGQGPEFLTYFNYEAQQDKSGLPNDRFSAERPEGSISTLTIQRTEQRDSAMYRCASSLARLAGGYNEQFFGPGTRLTVL.